This T cell receptor (beta chain) originates from a study of human T cells and chemical hapten exposure. The CDR3 sequence is 16 residues long. Germline V gives CDR1 MNHEY, CDR2 SMNVEV (reference sequence). J was trimmed by 5 bases and V by 7 bases; bases with no gene match: 12. In the source study's methods: Ranging from about 20,000 to 750,000, TCR counts per sample had a median value of around 91,000. TCRdb re-derived calls from the RACE reads in MiXCR, one entry per CDR3 protein. These V and J calls rely on TCRdb rather than the paper's analysis. This sample has 80,000 to 95,000 distinct CDR3 sequences, with over 8.5% found just once. This clonotype showed up many times. Regarding time point: patch test 1, 2 weeks after DPC sensitization. Sample treatment: therapeutic diphenylcyclopropenone sensitization with weekly scalp DPC. Prior to each patch test being applied, blood was drawn.

The specimen was whole blood, collected in connection with sensitization to the hapten diphenylcyclopropenone (DPC). The TCR comes from a woman in her forties or fifties with alopecia areata. Some clones in this sample may be carry-over from other donors' samples. The gene calls are TRBV27 and TRBJ2-2; 8 bases agree with TRBD2. The CDR3 DNA is TGTGCCAGCACTATTACCGGGACTAGGTCAACCGGGGAGCTGTTTTTT. Its protein product is CASTITGTRSTGELFF.